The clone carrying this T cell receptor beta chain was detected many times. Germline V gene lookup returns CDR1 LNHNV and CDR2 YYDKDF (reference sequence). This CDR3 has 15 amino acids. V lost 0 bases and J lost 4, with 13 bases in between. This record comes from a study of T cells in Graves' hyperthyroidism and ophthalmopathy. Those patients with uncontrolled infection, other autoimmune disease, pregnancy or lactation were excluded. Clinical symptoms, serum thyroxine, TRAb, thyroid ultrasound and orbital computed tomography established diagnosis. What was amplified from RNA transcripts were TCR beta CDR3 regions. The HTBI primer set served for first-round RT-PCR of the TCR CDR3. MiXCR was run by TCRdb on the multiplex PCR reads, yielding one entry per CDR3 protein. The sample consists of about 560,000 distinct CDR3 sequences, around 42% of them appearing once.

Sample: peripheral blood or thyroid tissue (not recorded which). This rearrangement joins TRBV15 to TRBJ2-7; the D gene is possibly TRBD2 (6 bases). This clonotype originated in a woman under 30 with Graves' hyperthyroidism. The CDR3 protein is CATSREGGIPYEQYF. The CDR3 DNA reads TGTGCCACCAGCAGAGAGGGGGGTATCCCGTACGAGCAGTACTTC. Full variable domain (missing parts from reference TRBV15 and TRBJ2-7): DAMVIQNPRYQVTQFGKPVTLSCSQTLNHNVMYWYQQKSSQAPKLLFHYYDKDFNNEADTPDNFQSRRPNTSFCFLDIRSPGLGDTAMYLCATSREGGIPYEQYFGPGTRLTVT.